The rows below give T cell receptor beta chains drawn from one sample of a study of cytomegalovirus exposure and HLA in healthy donors. Using immunoSEQ multiplex PCR, the repertoire was profiled, and TCRdb retains in-frame clones only, with some absent. The repertoire holds under 200,000 clones, with 81% as singletons. Sequencing input: PBMCs. These receptors came from a man in his forties or fifties in good health and CMV-seronegative. Each CDR3 is given with its conserved first and last residue. Fields, in order: CDR3 DNA, CDR3 protein, V gene, CDR3 length, D gene, clone size, J gene. The D gene is left open where the match is weak. Clone size is not always given. Where it is, it says once, few, many or a class for expanded clones.

TGCGCCTGGAGGGCCACGCAGAGCGTTTTCTTT,CAWRATQSVFF,TRBV30,11,NA,NA,TRBJ1-1
TGCGCCAGCAGCTTGACAAATTCCTACGAGCAGTACTTC,CASSLTNSYEQYF,TRBV5-1,13,NA,NA,TRBJ2-7
TGTGCCATCAGTGAGTCATGGGGGCTCTACGAGCAGTACTTC,CAISESWGLYEQYF,TRBV10-3,14,NA,NA,TRBJ2-7
TGCAGTGCTAGAGCAGGGATCCAAGCTTTCTTT,CSARAGIQAFF,TRBV20-1,11,NA,NA,TRBJ1-1
TGTGCCAGCAGCTCGTCCCGGGACAGGGGAGTGGGCACTGAAGCTTTCTTT,CASSSSRDRGVGTEAFF,TRBV7-2,17,TRBD1,once,TRBJ1-1
TGTGCCAGCAGTGACCTTCGGGGGAGGAGCACAGATACGCAGTATTTT,CASSDLRGRSTDTQYF,TRBV25-1,16,NA,NA,TRBJ2-3
TGCGCCAGCAGCGATCGACTAGCGGGGGTTCTCACAGATACGCAGTATTTT,CASSDRLAGVLTDTQYF,TRBV5-1,17,TRBD2,NA,TRBJ2-3
TGTGCCAGCAGTTACTCGATGGGGGGACGGGAGACCCAGTACTTC,CASSYSMGGRETQYF,TRBV6-5,15,NA,NA,TRBJ2-5
TGCAGTGCTGCCAGGGATCACCAGTACTTC,CSAARDHQYF,TRBV20-1,10,NA,NA,TRBJ2-5
TGCGCCAGCAGCTTGGCGGGACAGGGGAACGCCGGGGAGCTGTTTTTT,CASSLAGQGNAGELFF,TRBV5-1,16,TRBD1,NA,TRBJ2-2
TGTGCCAGCAGCCTTAGCGGGGGGCTCGGTAATGAGCAGTTCTTC,CASSLSGGLGNEQFF,TRBV27,15,TRBD2,NA,TRBJ2-1
TGCGCCAGCTCTTTTGACATAGCCAAAAACATTCAGTACTTC,CASSFDIAKNIQYF,TRBV5-1,14,NA,NA,TRBJ2-4
TGTGCCAGCAGCTTTGACACAGGGATTTCCAATCAGCCCCAGCATTTT,CASSFDTGISNQPQHF,TRBV7-2,16,NA,NA,TRBJ1-5
TGTGCCAGTAGTGCCGGGGGGCCTGGAGATACGCAGTATTTT,CASSAGGPGDTQYF,TRBV25-1,14,NA,few,TRBJ2-3
TGTGCCAGCAGCTTGCGGTTTAGCTCTGGGGCCAACGTCCTGACTTTC,CASSLRFSSGANVLTF,TRBV7-8,16,NA,NA,TRBJ2-6
TGTGCCAGCTCACCCTCCGGGACTATATACGGCACAGATACGCAGTATTTT,CASSPSGTIYGTDTQYF,TRBV18,17,TRBD2,NA,TRBJ2-3
TGTGCCAGCAGCTCCACGGGGGGAACTAATGAAAAACTGCTTTTT,CASSSTGGTNEKLLF,TRBV9,15,NA,NA,TRBJ1-4
TGTGCCAGCAGCTGGGGGCGGCACATTCAGTACTTC,CASSWGRHIQYF,TRBV11-2,12,NA,NA,TRBJ2-4
TGTGCCTGGGGGGGGTTAGGGGGGGAAATCCTGACTTTC,CAWGGLGGEILTF,TRBV30,13,NA,NA,TRBJ2-6
TGTGCCAGCAGTGCTGCCGACAGAAAAGCTTTCTTT,CASSAADRKAFF,TRBV6-6,12,NA,NA,TRBJ1-1
TGTGCCACCAGCAGAGATTTGGGGGCCGAACCTACGCAGTATTTT,CATSRDLGAEPTQYF,TRBV15,15,NA,NA,TRBJ2-3
TGCGCCAGCAGCTTAAGCGGGGGGTCCACAGATACGCAGTATTTT,CASSLSGGSTDTQYF,TRBV5-1,15,TRBD2,NA,TRBJ2-3
TGTGCCAGCAGCTCTCCGGGACAGGGAACTTACGAGCAGTACTTC,CASSSPGQGTYEQYF,TRBV7-8,15,TRBD1,NA,TRBJ2-7
TGTGCCAGCAGCTTAATACTAGCGGGGGGTCGGGAGCAGTACTTC,CASSLILAGGREQYF,TRBV7-2,15,TRBD2,NA,TRBJ2-7
TGTGCCAGCAGGCAAGGGAGGAGTACTGGAAACACCATATATTTT,CASRQGRSTGNTIYF,TRBV13,15,NA,few,TRBJ1-3
TGTGCCAGCAGCCCAGGTCGGTACACTGAAGCTTTCTTT,CASSPGRYTEAFF,TRBV6-1,13,NA,NA,TRBJ1-1
TGTGCCAGCAGGCGTCCGGGACAGATAACTGAAGCTTTCTTT,CASRRPGQITEAFF,TRBV6-5,14,TRBD1,NA,TRBJ1-1
TGTGCCAGTAGTACCGGGACAGGGGCAAACTATGGCTACACCTTC,CASSTGTGANYGYTF,TRBV19,15,TRBD1,NA,TRBJ1-2
TGTGCCAGCAGCTCGACTAGCGGGGGGGAAAACATTCAGTACTTC,CASSSTSGGENIQYF,TRBV6-1,15,TRBD2,NA,TRBJ2-4
TGTGCCATCAAGGGGACAGTTGGAAACACCATATATTTT,CAIKGTVGNTIYF,TRBV10-3,13,TRBD1,few,TRBJ1-3
TGCGCCAGCAGCCAAGAGTGGCAGGCTGGAAACACCATATATTTT,CASSQEWQAGNTIYF,TRBV4-3,15,NA,NA,TRBJ1-3
TGTGCCAGCAGCTCCCGACAGGGGCGAGGAAACACCATATATTTT,CASSSRQGRGNTIYF,TRBV7-2,15,TRBD1,NA,TRBJ1-3
TGTGCCAGCAGTGAAGGGGGCGCTGATACGCAGTATTTT,CASSEGGADTQYF,TRBV2,13,NA,few,TRBJ2-3
TGTGCCACCCGACAGGGGACCTACGAGCAGTACTTC,CATRQGTYEQYF,TRBV27,12,TRBD1,NA,TRBJ2-7
TGTGCCAGCAGTTACTCAGGACAGCACACAGATACGCAGTATTTT,CASSYSGQHTDTQYF,TRBV6-5,15,NA,NA,TRBJ2-3
TGTGCCAGCAGTTACGTAATGGACAGGGCGCGTGGCTACACCTTC,CASSYVMDRARGYTF,TRBV6-6,15,TRBD1,NA,TRBJ1-2
TGTGCCAGCTCACCACCCTCAGGTCGTCATGGCTACACCTTC,CASSPPSGRHGYTF,TRBV18,14,NA,NA,TRBJ1-2
TGTGCCAGCAGACGCACAGGTTACACTGAAGCTTTCTTT,CASRRTGYTEAFF,TRBV2,13,NA,NA,TRBJ1-1
TGTGCCAGTAGTCCCCCCCCTCCCGGGGGAGGGGAGACCCAGTACTTC,CASSPPPPGGGETQYF,TRBV19,16,TRBD2,NA,TRBJ2-5
TGTGCCAGCAGCTTAGCTTCCACAAACGAGCAGTACTTC,CASSLASTNEQYF,TRBV7-6,13,NA,NA,TRBJ2-7
TGTGCCTGGAGACCCGACAGGGGGTTCTACTATGGCTACACCTTC,CAWRPDRGFYYGYTF,TRBV30,15,TRBD1,NA,TRBJ1-2
TGTGCCAGCAGTGAATTAACGGGAAGCAATCAGCCCCAGCATTTT,CASSELTGSNQPQHF,TRBV6-1,15,NA,NA,TRBJ1-5
TGTGCCATCAGTGATAGCGGGGGATCTAGTGAGCAGTTCTTC,CAISDSGGSSEQFF,TRBV10-3,14,TRBD2,NA,TRBJ2-1
TGTGCCAGCATCCTTAGGACAGGAACTAATGAAAAACTGTTTTTT,CASILRTGTNEKLFF,TRBV6-1,15,TRBD1,NA,TRBJ1-4
TGTGCCAGCAGCTTAGTGACTGGCCCCTATGGCTACACCTTC,CASSLVTGPYGYTF,TRBV7-9,14,NA,NA,TRBJ1-2
TGTGCCAGCAGCCCCCTGGGCCCCTTAGTAGGCTACACCTTC,CASSPLGPLVGYTF,TRBV7-2,14,NA,NA,TRBJ1-2
TGTGCCAGCAGACCCGCGGCCAGGGGGAGAGGTCTGTTTTTT,CASRPAARGRGLFF,TRBV6-5,14,TRBD1,few,TRBJ1-4
TGCGCCAGCGGAAAACGGAGTGCAACTAATGAAAAACTGTTTTTT,CASGKRSATNEKLFF,TRBV10-1,15,NA,NA,TRBJ1-4
TGTGCCAGCGGGACAGGGAACACTGAAGCTTTCTTT,CASGTGNTEAFF,TRBV19,12,TRBD1,NA,TRBJ1-1
TGTGCCAGCAGCTTATTCCCCGGACAGAACACCGGGGAGCTGTTTTTT,CASSLFPGQNTGELFF,TRBV7-9,16,NA,NA,TRBJ2-2
TGTGCCAGTAGTCCACGAGCAGGGTCGGACTATGGCTACACCTTC,CASSPRAGSDYGYTF,TRBV19,15,NA,NA,TRBJ1-2
TGTGCCAGCAGCTTAGGAGGGACAGGGAGTTACGAGCAGTACTTC,CASSLGGTGSYEQYF,TRBV5-4,15,TRBD1,NA,TRBJ2-7
TGTGCCAGCAGCTTAAATCCTTGGAGCCTTATGAACACTGAAGCTTTCTTT,CASSLNPWSLMNTEAFF,TRBV7-2,17,NA,NA,TRBJ1-1